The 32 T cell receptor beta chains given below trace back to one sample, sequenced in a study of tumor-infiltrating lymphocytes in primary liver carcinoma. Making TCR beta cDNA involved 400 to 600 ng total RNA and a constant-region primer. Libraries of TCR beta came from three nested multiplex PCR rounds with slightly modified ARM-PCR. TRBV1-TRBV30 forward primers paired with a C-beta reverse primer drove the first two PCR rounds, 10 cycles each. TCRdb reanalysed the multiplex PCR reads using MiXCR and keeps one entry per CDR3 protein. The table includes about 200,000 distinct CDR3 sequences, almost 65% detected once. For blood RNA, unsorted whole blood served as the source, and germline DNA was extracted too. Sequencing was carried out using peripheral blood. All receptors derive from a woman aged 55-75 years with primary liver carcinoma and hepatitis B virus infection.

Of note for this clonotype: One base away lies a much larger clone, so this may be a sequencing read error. Written as DNA, the CDR3 is TGTGCCAGCAGGGGGACAGGGGCTAACTATGACTACACCTTC. Translation: CASRGTGANYDYTF. This chain joins TRBV12-3 or TRBV12-4 and TRBJ1-2, with 10 bases lining up with TRBD1. CDR3 size: 14 residues.

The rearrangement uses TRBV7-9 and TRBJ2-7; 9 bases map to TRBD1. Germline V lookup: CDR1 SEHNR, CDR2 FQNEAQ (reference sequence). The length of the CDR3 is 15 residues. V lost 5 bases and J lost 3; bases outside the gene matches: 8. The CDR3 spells CASSTRTGEDYEQYF. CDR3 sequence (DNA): TGTGCCAGCAGCACCCGGACAGGGGAAGACTACGAGCAGTACTTC.

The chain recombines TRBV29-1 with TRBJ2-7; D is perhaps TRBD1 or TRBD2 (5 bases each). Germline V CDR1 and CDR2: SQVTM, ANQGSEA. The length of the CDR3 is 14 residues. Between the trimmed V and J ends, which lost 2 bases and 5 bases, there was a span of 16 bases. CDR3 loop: CSVELIGTPHEQYF. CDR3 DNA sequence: TGCAGCGTTGAACTGATAGGGACCCCCCACGAGCAGTACTTC.

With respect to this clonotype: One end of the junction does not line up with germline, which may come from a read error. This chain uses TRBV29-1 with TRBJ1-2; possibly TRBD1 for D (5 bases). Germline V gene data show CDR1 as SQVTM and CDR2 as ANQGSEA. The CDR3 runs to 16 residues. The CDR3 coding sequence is TGCAGCGTTGAAGCTCACCTCCGACAGATTCAGTATGGTTACACCTTC. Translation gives CSVEAHLRQIQYGYTF. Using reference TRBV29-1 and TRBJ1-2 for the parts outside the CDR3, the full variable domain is SAVISQKPSRDICQRGTSLTIQCQVDSQVTMMFWYRQQPGQSLTLIATANQGSEATYESGFVIDKFPISRPNLTFSTLTVSNMSPEDSSIYLCSVEAHLRQIQYGYTFGSGTRLTVV.

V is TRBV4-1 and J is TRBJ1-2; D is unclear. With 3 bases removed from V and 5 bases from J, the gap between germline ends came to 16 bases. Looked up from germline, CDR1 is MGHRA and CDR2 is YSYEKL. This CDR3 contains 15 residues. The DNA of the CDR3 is TGCGCCAGCAGCCAGCCCCGTGACAAGGAGTATGGCTACACCTTC. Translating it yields CASSQPRDKEYGYTF.

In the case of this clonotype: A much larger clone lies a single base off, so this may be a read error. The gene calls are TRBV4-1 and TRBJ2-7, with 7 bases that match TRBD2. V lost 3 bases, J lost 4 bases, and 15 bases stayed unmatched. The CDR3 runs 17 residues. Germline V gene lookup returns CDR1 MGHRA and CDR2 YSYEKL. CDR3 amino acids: CASSQLMGLSGVYEQYF. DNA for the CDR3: TGCGCCAGCAGCCAGCTTATGGGACTATCGGGAGTATACGAGCAGTACTTC.

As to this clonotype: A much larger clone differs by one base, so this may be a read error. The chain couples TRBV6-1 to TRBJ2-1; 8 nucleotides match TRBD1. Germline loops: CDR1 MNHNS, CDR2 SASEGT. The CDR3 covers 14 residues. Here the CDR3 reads CASSDWTGYKEQFF. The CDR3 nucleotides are TGTGCCAGCAGTGATTGGACAGGGTACAAAGAGCAGTTCTTC.

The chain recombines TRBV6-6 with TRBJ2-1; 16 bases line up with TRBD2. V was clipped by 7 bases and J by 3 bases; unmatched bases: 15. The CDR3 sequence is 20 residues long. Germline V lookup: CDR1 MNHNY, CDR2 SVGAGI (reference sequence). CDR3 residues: CASTPNAGLAGGPIYNEQFF. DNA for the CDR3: TGTGCCAGCACCCCTAACGCGGGACTAGCGGGAGGGCCGATCTACAATGAGCAGTTCTTC.

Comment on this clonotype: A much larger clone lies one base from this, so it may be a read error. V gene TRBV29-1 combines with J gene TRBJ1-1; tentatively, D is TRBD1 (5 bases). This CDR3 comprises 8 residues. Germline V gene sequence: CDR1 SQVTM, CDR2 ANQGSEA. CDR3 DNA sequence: TGCAGCGTTGACGGCGGGGGCTTT. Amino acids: CSVDGGGF.

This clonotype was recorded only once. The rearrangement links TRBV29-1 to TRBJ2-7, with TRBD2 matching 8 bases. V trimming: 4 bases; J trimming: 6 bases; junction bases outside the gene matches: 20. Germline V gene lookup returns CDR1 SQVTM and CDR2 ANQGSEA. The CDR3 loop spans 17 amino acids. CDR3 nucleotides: TGCAGCGTTGTAAGATTCCTGATTAGCGGGAACGGGGGCGAGCAGTACTTC. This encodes CSVVRFLISGNGGEQYF.

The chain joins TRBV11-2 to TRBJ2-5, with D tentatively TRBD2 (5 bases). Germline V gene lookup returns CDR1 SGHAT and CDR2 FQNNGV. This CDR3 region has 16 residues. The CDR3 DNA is TGTGTCAGTAGTTACTCCCGTGGTAGAGGGAGAGAGACCCAGTACTTC. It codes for CVSSYSRGRGRETQYF.

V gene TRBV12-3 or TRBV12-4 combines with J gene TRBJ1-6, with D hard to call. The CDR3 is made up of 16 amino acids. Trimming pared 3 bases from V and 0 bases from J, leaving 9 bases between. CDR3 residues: CASSFRRGSYNSPLHF. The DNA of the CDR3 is TGTGCCAGCAGTTTTAGACGGGGCTCCTATAATTCACCCCTCCACTTT.

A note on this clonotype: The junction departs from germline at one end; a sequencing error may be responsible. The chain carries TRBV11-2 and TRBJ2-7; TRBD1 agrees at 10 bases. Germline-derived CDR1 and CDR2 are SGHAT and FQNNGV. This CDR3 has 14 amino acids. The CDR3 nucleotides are TGCGCCAGCAGCTCCTTGGACAGGGGGTACGAGCGGTACTTC. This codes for CASSSLDRGYERYF.

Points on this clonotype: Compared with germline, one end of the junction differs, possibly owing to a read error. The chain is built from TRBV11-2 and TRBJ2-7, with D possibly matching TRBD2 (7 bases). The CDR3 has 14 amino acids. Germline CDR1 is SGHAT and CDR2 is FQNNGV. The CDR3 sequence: CASSFGGAPYEQFF. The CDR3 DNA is TGTGCCAGCAGCTTTGGGGGGGCCCCCTACGAGCAGTTTTTC.

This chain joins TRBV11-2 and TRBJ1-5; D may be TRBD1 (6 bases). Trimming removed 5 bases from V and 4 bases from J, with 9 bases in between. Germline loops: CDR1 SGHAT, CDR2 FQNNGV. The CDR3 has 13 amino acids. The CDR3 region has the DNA TGTGCCAGCAGCCAGGGGTGGAATCAGCCCCAGCATTTT. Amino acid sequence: CASSQGWNQPQHF.

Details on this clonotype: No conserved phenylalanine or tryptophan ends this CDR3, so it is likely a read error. DNA for the CDR3: TGTGCCAGCACACCCTCTCTCCCTGGGGAGCTGTTTTAT. Translating gives CASTPSLPGELFY. The V gene is TRBV25-1, the J gene TRBJ2-2; no definite D call. The CDR3 runs 13 residues. In germline, CDR1 is MGHDK, CDR2 SYGVNS. V was trimmed by 7 bases and J by 8 bases, leaving 14 bases between them.

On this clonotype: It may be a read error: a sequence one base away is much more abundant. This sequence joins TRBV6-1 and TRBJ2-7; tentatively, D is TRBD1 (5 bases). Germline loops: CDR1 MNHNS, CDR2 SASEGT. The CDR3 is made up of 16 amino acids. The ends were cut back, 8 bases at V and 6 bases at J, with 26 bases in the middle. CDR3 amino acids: CASYQGLGWSFCEQYF. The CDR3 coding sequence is TGTGCCAGCTACCAGGGCTTAGGATGGTCTTTCTGCGAGCAGTACTTC.

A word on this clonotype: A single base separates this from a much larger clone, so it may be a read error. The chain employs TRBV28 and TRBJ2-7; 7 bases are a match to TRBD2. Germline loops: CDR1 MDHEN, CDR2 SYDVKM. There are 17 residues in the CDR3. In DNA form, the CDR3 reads TGTCCCAGCAGTCCGAAATCCGTCAGCGGGGCCCCCTACGAGCAGTACTTC. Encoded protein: CPSSPKSVSGAPYEQYF.

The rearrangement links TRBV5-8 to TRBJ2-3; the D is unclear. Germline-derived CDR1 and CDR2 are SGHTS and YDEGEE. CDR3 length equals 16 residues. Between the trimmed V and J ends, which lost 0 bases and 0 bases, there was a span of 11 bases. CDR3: CASSLGRSRSTDTQYF. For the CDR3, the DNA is TGTGCCAGCAGCTTGGGGCGGAGCCGTAGCACAGATACGCAGTATTTT.

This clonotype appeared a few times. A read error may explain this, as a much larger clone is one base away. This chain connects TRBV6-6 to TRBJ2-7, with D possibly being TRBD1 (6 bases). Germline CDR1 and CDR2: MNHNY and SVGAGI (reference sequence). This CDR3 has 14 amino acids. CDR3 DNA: TGTGCCAGCAGTCAACGGGGACACACCTACGAGCAGTGCTTC. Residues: CASSQRGHTYEQCF.

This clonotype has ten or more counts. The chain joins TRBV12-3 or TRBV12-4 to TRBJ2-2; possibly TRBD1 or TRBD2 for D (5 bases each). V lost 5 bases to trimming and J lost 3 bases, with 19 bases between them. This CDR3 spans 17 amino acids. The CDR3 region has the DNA TGTGCCAGCAGTGAACTCCGGGACCTCGAGGACACCGGGGAGCTGTTTTTT. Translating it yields CASSELRDLEDTGELFF.

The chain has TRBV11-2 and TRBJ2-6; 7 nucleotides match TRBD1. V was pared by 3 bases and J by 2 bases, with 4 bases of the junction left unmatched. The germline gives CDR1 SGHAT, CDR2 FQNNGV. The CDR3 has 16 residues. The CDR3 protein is CASSLTGRTGANVLTF. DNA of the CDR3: TGTGCCAGCAGCTTGACAGGGAGAACTGGGGCCAACGTCCTGACTTTC.

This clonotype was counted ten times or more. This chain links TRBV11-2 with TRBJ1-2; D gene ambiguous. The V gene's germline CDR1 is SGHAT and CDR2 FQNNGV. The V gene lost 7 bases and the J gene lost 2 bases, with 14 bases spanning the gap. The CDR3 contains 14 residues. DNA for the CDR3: TGTGCCAGCAACCGGCCAGGCAAGAACTATGGCTACACCTTC. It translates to CASNRPGKNYGYTF.

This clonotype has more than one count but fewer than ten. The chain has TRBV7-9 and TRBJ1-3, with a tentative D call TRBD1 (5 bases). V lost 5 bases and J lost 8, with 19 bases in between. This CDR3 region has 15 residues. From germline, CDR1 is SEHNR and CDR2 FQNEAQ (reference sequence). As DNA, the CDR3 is TGTGCCAGCAGCGACTTCGACAGCTCTGGTGACACCATATATTTT. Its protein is CASSDFDSSGDTIYF.

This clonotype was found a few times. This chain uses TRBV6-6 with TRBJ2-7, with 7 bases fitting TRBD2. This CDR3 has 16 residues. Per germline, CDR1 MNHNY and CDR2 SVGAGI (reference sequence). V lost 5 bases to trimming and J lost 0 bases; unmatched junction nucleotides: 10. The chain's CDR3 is CASSQSLGRASYEQYF. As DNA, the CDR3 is TGTGCCAGCAGTCAATCATTGGGGAGGGCCTCCTACGAGCAGTACTTC.

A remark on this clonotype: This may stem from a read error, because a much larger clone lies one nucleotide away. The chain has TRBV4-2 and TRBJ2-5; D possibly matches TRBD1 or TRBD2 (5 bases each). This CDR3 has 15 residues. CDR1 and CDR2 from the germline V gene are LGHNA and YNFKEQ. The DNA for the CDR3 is TGTGCCAGCAGCCAAGGGGACCACCTCGTGGAGATCCAGTACTTC. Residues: CASSQGDHLVEIQYF.

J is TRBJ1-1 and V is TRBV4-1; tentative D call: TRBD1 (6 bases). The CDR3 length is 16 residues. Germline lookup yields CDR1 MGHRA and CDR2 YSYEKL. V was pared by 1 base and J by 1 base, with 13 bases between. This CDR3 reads CASSQGKGGSNTEAFF. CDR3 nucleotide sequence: TGCGCCAGCAGCCAAGGGAAGGGGGGGTCGAACACTGAAGCTTTCTTT.

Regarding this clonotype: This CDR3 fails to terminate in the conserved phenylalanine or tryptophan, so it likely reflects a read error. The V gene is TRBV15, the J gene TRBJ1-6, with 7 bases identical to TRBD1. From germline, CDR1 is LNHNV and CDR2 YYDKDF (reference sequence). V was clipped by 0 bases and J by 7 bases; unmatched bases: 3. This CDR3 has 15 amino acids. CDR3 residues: CATSRETGYNSPLHS. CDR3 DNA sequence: TGTGCCACCAGCAGAGAGACAGGGTACAATTCACCCCTCCACTCT.

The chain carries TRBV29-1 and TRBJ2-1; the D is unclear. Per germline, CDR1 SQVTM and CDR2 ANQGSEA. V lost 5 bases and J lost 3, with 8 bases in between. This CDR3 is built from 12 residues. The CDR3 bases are TGCAGCGTTAAGGACGGCTACAATGAGCAGTTCTTC. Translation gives CSVKDGYNEQFF.

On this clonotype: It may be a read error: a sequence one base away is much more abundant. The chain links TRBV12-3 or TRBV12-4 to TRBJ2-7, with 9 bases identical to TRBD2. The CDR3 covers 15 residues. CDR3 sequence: CPSSAAGGRSYEQYF. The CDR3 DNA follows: TGTCCCAGCAGCGCCGCGGGAGGGCGGTCGTACGAGCAGTACTTC.

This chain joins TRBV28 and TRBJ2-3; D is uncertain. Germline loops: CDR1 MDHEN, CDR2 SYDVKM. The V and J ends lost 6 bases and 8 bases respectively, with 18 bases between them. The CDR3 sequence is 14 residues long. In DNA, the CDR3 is TGTGCCAGCAGCTCACCAGGACCAGCACGTACGCAGTATTTT. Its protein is CASSSPGPARTQYF.

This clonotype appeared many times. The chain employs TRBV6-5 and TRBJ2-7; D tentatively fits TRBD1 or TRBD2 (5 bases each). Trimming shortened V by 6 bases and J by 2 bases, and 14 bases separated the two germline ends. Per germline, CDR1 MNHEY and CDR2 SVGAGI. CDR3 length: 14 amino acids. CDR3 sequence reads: CASSSQGPTYEQYF. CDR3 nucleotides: TGTGCCAGCAGCTCCCAGGGACCCACCTACGAGCAGTACTTC.